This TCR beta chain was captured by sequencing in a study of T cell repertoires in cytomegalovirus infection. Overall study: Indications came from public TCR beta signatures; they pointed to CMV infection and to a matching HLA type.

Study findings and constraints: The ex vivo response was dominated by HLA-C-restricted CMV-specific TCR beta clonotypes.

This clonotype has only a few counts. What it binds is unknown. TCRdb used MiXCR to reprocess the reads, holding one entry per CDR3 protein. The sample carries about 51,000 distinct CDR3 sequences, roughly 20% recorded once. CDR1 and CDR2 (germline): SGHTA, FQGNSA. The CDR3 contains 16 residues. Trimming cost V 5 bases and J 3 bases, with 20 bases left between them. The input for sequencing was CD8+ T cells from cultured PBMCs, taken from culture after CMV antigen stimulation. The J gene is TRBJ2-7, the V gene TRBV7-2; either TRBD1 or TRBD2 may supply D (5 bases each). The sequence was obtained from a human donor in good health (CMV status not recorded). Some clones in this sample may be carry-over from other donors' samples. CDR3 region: CASSSLRDLWDYEQYF. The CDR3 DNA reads TGTGCCAGCAGCAGTCTCCGGGACCTGTGGGACTACGAGCAGTACTTC.